The clone carrying this T cell receptor beta chain was seen at least ten times. The junction departs from the called germline gene at one end, perhaps through a read error. CDR1 and CDR2 from the germline V gene are SGHAT and FQNNGV. The CDR3 spans 12 residues. A second PCR, run for roughly 7 to 12 cycles, used a sample-barcoded 5' primer plus a J-beta primer mix. TCRdb reprocessed the 5' RACE reads via MiXCR and lists one record per CDR3 protein. The sample contains about 800,000 distinct CDR3 sequences, roughly 25% of which appear only once. This specimen comes from a study of blood T cells in healthy people across ages. This sample also appeared in a second study, on T cells of mothers and their children.

The rearrangement joins TRBV11-2 to TRBJ2-5; D is ambiguous. The material sequenced was blood. The receptor was derived from a boy between 5 and 17 years old in good health. CDR3 bases: TGCGCCAGCAGCTTGGATCCGGAGACCCAGTACTTC. Translated, it gives CASSLDPETQYF.